This TCR beta chain was captured in a study of Ad26.COV2.S vaccination and SARS-CoV-2 variants. The CDR3 totals 13 residues. V lost 5 bases and J 8 bases, leaving 15 bases between the germline ends. Looked up from germline, CDR1 is SGHVS and CDR2 is FNYEAQ. Some clones are missing from TCRdb's copy, which holds only in-frame ones; the method was immunoSEQ multiplex PCR. This table has roughly 380,000 clones, about 91% appearing once. The source is a human donor who had recovered from COVID-19. This chain connects TRBV7-6 to TRBJ1-2; tentative D call: TRBD1 (6 bases). The sequenced sample was peripheral blood, obtained after recovery from COVID-19. CDR3 nucleotides: TGTGCCAGCAGCGCCCGAACAGGGAAGGGCTACACCTTC. It yields the protein CASSARTGKGYTF.